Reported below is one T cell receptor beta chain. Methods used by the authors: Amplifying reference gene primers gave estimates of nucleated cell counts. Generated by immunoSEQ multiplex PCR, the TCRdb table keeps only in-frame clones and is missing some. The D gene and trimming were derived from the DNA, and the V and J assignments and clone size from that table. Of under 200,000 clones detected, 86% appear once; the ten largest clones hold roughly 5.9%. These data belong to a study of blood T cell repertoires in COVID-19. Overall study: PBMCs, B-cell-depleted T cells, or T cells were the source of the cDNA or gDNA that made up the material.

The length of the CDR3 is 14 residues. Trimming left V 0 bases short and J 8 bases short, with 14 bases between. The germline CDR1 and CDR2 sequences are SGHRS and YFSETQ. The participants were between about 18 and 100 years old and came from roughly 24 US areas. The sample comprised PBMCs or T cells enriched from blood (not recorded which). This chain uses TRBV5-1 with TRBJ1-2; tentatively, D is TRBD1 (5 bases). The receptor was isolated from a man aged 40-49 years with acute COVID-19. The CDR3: CASSLDGGGTGYTF. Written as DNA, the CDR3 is TGCGCCAGCAGCTTGGATGGGGGAGGAACCGGCTACACCTTC. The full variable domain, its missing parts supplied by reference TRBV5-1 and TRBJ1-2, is KAGVTQTPRYLIKTRGQQVTLSCSPISGHRSVSWYQQTPGQGLQFLFEYFSETQRNKGNFPGRFSGRQFSNSRSEMNVSTLELGDSALYLCASSLDGGGTGYTFGSGTRLTVV.